This TCR beta chain originates from a study of blood T cell repertoires in COVID-19. In the study overall: COVID-19 samples collected from the United States, Italy and Spain covered acute and convalescent phases.

Sequenced by immunoSEQ multiplex PCR; TCRdb stores in-frame clones only, minus some. The data contain approximately 250,000 clones, approximately 90% of them singletons. V dropped 6 bases and J dropped 14 bases, with 14 bases sitting between them. CDR3 length equals 12 residues. Sequencing was carried out using PBMCs or T cells enriched from blood (not recorded which). The V gene is TRBV12-3 or TRBV12-4, the J gene TRBJ1-6; D is unclear. The TCR comes from a woman between 25 and 40 years old with acute COVID-19. CDR3: CASSSQAGTLHF. CDR3 DNA sequence: TGTGCCAGCAGCTCACAAGCCGGGACCCTCCACTTT.